This T cell receptor (beta chain) appears in the sequencing data of a study of T-cell reconstitution after alpha-beta-depleted transplantation in children. This clonotype was seen many times. Library preparation (for TCRbeta) was performed with unique molecular identifiers. Via MiXCR, TCRdb re-called the PCR reads, giving one row per CDR3 protein. Among about 170,000 distinct CDR3 sequences, roughly 11% were seen once, and the ten largest hold under 15%. The J segment lost 1 base and the V segment lost 1 base, leaving 1 base of the junction unmatched. This CDR3 comprises 14 residues. Per the germline V gene, CDR1 is DFQATT and CDR2 is SNEGSKA (reference sequence).

The sequenced sample was PBMCs, obtained before TCRalphabeta/CD19-depleted stem cell transplant. The V and J genes are TRBV20-1 and TRBJ1-3; 7 bases align to TRBD1. The TCR comes from a boy between 2 and 10 years old with acute myeloid leukemia, due to receive a stem cell transplant. The CDR3 DNA sequence: TGCAGTGCTAGAGGGACAGGATCTGGAAACACCATATATTTT. As protein: CSARGTGSGNTIYF.